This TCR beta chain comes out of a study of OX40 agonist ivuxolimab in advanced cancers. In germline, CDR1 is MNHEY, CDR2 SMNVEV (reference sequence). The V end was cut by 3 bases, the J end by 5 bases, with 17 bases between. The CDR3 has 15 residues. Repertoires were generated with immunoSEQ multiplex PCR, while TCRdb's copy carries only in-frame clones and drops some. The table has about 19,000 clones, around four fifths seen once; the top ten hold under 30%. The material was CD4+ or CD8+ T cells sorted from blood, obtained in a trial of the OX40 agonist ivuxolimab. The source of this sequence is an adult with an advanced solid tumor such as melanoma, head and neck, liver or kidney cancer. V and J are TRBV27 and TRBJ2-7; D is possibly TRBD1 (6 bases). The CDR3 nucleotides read TGTGCCAGCAGTTTGGGAGCAGGGGAAAGCGACGAGCAGTACTTC. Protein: CASSLGAGESDEQYF.